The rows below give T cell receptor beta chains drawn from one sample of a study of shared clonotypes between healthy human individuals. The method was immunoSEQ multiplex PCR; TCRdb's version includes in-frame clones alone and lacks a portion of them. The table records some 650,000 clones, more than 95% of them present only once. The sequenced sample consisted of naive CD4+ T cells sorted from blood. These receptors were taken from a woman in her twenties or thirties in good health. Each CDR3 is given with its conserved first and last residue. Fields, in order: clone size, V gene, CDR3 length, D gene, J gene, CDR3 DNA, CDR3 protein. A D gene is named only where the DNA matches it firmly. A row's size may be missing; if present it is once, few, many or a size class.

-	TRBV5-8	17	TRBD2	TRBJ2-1	TGTGCCAGCAGCTTGGGCGAGACTAGCGGGATAGGTAATGAGCAGTTCTTC	CASSLGETSGIGNEQFF
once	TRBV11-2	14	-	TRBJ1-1	TGTGCCAGCAGCCCCTCGACCCTGAACACTGAAGCTTTCTTT	CASSPSTLNTEAFF
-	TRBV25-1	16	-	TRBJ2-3	TGTGCCAGCAGTGAGTCTGACAGGAGCAGCACAGATACGCAGTATTTT	CASSESDRSSTDTQYF
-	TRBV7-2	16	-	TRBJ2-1	TGTGCCAGCAGCCAGCAGGGAGTCCAGGGGTTTAGGGAACAGTTCTTC	CASSQQGVQGFREQFF
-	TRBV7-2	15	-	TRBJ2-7	TGTGCCAGCAGCTTAGGAGGGACTGGGAACAGCGAGCAGTACTTC	CASSLGGTGNSEQYF
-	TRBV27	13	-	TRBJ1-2	TGTGCCAGCAGTTTAGACAGGAGGGCTGGCTACACCTTC	CASSLDRRAGYTF
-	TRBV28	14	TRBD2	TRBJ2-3	TGTGCCACCAAGGCTAGCGGCAGCACAGATACGCAGTATTTT	CATKASGSTDTQYF
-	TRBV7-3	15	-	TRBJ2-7	TGTGCCAGCAGCCCCGGATCTGCGGGACTCTACGAGCAGTACTTC	CASSPGSAGLYEQYF
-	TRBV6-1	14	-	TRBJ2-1	TGTGCCAGCAGTGAGGCTAGCGTTAACAATGAGCAGTTCTTC	CASSEASVNNEQFF
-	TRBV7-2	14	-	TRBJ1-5	TGTGCCAGCAGCTTAGACAGTAGCAATCAGCCCCAGCATTTT	CASSLDSSNQPQHF